The 8 T cell receptor beta chains below come from one sample, sequenced in a study of CD8 T cells in Susac syndrome. RNA amounts of roughly 0.5 to 1 ug underwent reverse transcription with random hexamers. A single record per CDR3 protein comes from TCRdb applying MiXCR to the immunoSEQ multiplex PCR reads. The sample has 69,000 or so distinct CDR3 sequences, more than 85% seen once. Sequencing was carried out using CD8+ T cells from PBMCs. All receptors come from a human donor in good health.

This clonotype was seen just once. The CDR3 bases are TGTGCCAGCAGTTACTCCAGGGGTGAGACCCAGTACTTC. Amino acids: CASSYSRGETQYF. This chain links TRBV6-5 with TRBJ2-5, with a possible D match to TRBD1 (6 bases). This CDR3 comprises 13 residues. Germline-derived CDR1 and CDR2 are MNHEY and SVGAGI. Trimming removed 0 bases at V and 5 bases at J, with 7 bases between.

The chain links TRBV27 to TRBJ2-5; TRBD1 agrees at 7 bases. The V gene's germline CDR1 is MNHEY and CDR2 SMNVEV (reference sequence). The CDR3 totals 13 residues. The V gene end was trimmed by 4 bases and the J gene end by 2 bases; junction bases not matched to a gene: 1. CDR3 sequence (DNA): TGTGCCAGCAGTTGGGACAGTCAAGAGACCCAGTACTTC. Protein: CASSWDSQETQYF.

The J gene is TRBJ1-4, the V gene TRBV2; D remains unclear. The CDR3 consists of 14 residues. Germline V gives CDR1 SNHLY, CDR2 FYNNEI. V was trimmed by 5 bases and J by 6 bases, leaving 13 bases between them. The CDR3 DNA follows: TGTGCCAGCAGTTCGACACTGAGGGATGAAAAACTGTTTTTT. This sequence encodes CASSSTLRDEKLFF.

The V gene is TRBV5-1, the J gene TRBJ2-5, with 14 bases aligning to TRBD2. CDR1 is SGHRS and CDR2 is YFSETQ in the germline V gene. This CDR3 is built from 18 residues. V was clipped by 4 bases and J by 1 base; unmatched bases: 9. The CDR3 loop is CASSNGLAGGIPQETQYF. DNA for the CDR3: TGCGCCAGCAGCAATGGACTAGCGGGGGGAATACCCCAAGAGACCCAGTACTTC.

The rearrangement joins TRBV7-9 to TRBJ2-7, with 12 bases aligning to TRBD1. Germline trimming cut 5 bases from V and 2 bases from J; bases unmatched to any gene: 4. This CDR3 is 15 amino acids long. Looked up from germline, CDR1 is SEHNR and CDR2 is FQNEAQ (reference sequence). The CDR3 loop is CASSEGTGGTYEQYV. CDR3 bases: TGTGCCAGCAGCGAGGGGACAGGGGGCACCTACGAGCAGTACGTC.

The chain has TRBV7-2 and TRBJ1-1; D might be TRBD1 (5 bases). CDR3 length: 15 amino acids. From germline, CDR1 is SGHTA and CDR2 FQGNSA. Trimming stripped 5 bases from V and 5 bases from J, with 18 bases between. Here the CDR3 DNA reads TGTGCCAGCAGCAACTTCGGGGGGTCGTATACTGAAGCTTTCTTT. It encodes CASSNFGGSYTEAFF.

This rearrangement joins TRBV2 to TRBJ1-5, with D perhaps TRBD1 (5 bases). CDR3 length: 14 amino acids. V lost 6 bases to trimming and J lost 0 bases, with 9 bases between them. Germline V gene sequence: CDR1 SNHLY, CDR2 FYNNEI. CDR3: CASRAGYSNQPQHF. CDR3 nucleotide sequence: TGTGCCAGCAGGGCAGGGTATAGCAATCAGCCCCAGCATTTT. Based on the CDR3 plus reference TRBV2 and TRBJ1-5, the full variable domain is EPEVTQTPSHQVTQMGQEVILRCVPISNHLYFYWYRQILGQKVEFLVSFYNNEISEKSEIFDDQFSVERPDGSNFTLKIRSTKLEDSAMYFCASRAGYSNQPQHFGDGTRLSIL.

The CDR3 DNA is TGTGCCTGGAGTGCGGGACAAGGGTACGAGCAGTACTTC. Amino acid sequence: CAWSAGQGYEQYF. The rearrangement joins TRBV30 to TRBJ2-7; D might be TRBD1 (6 bases). V was shortened by 1 base and J by 4 bases, with 11 bases between the two germline ends. CDR1 GTSNPN and CDR2 SVGIG come from the germline V gene (reference sequence). This CDR3 is built from 13 residues. Together with reference TRBV30 and TRBJ2-7, the CDR3 gives the full variable domain: SQTIHQWPATLVQPVGSPLSLECTVEGTSNPNLYWYRQAAGRGLQLLFYSVGIGQISSEVPQNLSASRPQDRQFILSSKKLLLSDSGFYLCAWSAGQGYEQYFGPGTRLTVT.